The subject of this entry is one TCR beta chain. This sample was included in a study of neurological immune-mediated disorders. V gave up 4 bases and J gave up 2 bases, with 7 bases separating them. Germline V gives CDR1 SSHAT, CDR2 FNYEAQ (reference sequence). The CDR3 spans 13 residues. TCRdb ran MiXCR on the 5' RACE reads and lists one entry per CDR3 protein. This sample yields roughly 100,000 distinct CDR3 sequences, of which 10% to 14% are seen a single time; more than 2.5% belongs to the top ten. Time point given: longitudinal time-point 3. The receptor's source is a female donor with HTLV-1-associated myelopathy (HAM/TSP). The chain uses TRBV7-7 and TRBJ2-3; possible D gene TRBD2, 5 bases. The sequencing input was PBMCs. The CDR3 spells CASSSSLTDTQYF. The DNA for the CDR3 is TGTGCCAGCAGCTCTAGCCTCACAGATACGCAGTATTTT.